This T cell receptor (beta chain) was sequenced for a study of OX40 agonist ivuxolimab in advanced cancers. Study background: Patients with hepatocellular carcinoma, melanoma, renal cell or head and neck cancer made up the dose-escalation patients. General study results and limits: At 0.1-3.0 mg/kg, partial responders had clonal expansion among the lowest observed. CD8+ T cells (on average) carried more expanded clones than CD4+ T cells. Determination of antigen specificity was not performed for the expanded peripheral T cells.

This CDR3 is built from 17 residues. Germline values: CDR1 LNHNV, CDR2 YYDKDF (reference sequence). The ends were cut back, 0 bases at V and 0 bases at J, with 11 bases in the middle. Clones were sequenced by immunoSEQ multiplex PCR, and TCRdb holds only the in-frame ones, with some missing. The sample holds about 79,000 clones; approximately 85% are singletons and the top ten take roughly 4.3%. In regard to this clone: The antigen is not known.

The specimen was CD4+ or CD8+ T cells sorted from blood, collected in a trial of the OX40 agonist ivuxolimab. This sequence was found in an adult with an advanced solid tumor such as melanoma, head and neck, liver or kidney cancer. J is TRBJ2-2 and V is TRBV15; D uncertain. The DNA of the CDR3 is TGTGCCACCAGCAGAGATTTAGCCGATACGAACACCGGGGAGCTGTTTTTT. Translating gives CATSRDLADTNTGELFF.